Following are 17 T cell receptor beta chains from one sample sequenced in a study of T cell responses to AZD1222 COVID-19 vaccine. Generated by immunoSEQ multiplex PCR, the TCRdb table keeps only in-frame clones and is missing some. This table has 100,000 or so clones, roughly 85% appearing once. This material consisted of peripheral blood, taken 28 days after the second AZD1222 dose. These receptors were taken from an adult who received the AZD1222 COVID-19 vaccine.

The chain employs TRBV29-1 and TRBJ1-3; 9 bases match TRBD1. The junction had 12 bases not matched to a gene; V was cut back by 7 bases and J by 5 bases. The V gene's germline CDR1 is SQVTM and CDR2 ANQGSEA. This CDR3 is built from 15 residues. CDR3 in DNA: TGCAGCGGAGGTTCATTAGGACAGGGGCGAAACACCATATATTTT. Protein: CSGGSLGQGRNTIYF.

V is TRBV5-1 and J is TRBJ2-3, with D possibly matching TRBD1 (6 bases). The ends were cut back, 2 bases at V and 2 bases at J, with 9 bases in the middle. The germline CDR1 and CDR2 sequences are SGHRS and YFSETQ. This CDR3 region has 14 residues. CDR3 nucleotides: TGCGCCAGCAGCTTAGGGGGAAACACAGATACGCAGTATTTT. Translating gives CASSLGGNTDTQYF.

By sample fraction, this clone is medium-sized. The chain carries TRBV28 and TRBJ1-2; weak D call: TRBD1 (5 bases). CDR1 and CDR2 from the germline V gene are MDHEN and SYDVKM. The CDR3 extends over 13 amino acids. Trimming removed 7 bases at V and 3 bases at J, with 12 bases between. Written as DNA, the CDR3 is TGTGCCAGCACGTTAGAGACAGACTATGGCTACACCTTC. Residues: CASTLETDYGYTF.

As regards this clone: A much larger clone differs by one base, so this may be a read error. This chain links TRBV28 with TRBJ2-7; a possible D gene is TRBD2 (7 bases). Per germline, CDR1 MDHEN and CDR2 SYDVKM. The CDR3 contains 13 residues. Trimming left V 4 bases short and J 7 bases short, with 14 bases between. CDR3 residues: CASSSGRGVEQYF. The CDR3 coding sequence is TGTGCCAGCAGTTCAGGGAGGGGGGTTGAGCAGTACTTC.

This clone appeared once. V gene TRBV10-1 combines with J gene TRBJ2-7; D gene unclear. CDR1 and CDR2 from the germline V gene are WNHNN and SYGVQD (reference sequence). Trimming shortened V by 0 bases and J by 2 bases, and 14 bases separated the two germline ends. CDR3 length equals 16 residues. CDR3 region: CASSESSSRRPYEQYF. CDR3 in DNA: TGCGCCAGCAGTGAGTCGAGCTCCAGGAGACCCTACGAGCAGTACTTC.

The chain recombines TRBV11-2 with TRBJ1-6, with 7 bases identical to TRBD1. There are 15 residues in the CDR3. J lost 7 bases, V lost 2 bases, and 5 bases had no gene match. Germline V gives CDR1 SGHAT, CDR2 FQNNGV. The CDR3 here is CASSLRGQENSPLHF. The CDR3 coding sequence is TGTGCCAGCAGCTTAAGAGGACAGGAGAATTCACCCCTCCACTTT.

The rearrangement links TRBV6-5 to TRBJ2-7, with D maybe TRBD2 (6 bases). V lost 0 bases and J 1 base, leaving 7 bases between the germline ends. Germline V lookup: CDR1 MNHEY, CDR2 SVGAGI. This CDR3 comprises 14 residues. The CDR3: CASSYSRGSYEQYF. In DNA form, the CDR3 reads TGTGCCAGCAGTTACTCCCGGGGGTCCTACGAGCAGTACTTC.

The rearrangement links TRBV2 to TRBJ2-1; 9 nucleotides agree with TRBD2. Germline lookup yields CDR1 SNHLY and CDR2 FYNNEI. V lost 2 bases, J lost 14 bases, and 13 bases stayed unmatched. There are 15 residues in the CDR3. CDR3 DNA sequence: TGTGCCAGCAGTGAATCGGGCGGGACTAGCTGGAGGGAGTTCTTC. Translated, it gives CASSESGGTSWREFF.

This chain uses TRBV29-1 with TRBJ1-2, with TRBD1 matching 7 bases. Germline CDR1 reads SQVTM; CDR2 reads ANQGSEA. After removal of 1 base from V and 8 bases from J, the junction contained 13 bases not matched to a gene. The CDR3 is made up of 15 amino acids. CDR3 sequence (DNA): TGCAGCGTTGAAGCGGTGAAGGGGGCAAGGTTCGGCTACACCTTC. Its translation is CSVEAVKGARFGYTF.

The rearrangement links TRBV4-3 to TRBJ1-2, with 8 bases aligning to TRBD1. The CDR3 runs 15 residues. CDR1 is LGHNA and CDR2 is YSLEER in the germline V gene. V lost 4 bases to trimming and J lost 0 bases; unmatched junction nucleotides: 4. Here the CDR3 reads CASSLGQGANYGYTF. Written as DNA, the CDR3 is TGCGCCAGCAGCCTTGGACAGGGAGCTAACTATGGCTACACCTTC.

The CDR3 spells CASSPRMGQGSGYTF. The CDR3, as DNA: TGTGCCAGCTCACCACGGATGGGACAGGGGAGCGGCTACACCTTC. This chain links TRBV18 with TRBJ1-2, with TRBD1 matching 10 bases. Germline V gene lookup returns CDR1 KGHSH and CDR2 LQKENI. Trimming at V came to 1 base and at J to 8 bases, leaving 7 bases not matched to a gene. The CDR3 is 15 residues long.

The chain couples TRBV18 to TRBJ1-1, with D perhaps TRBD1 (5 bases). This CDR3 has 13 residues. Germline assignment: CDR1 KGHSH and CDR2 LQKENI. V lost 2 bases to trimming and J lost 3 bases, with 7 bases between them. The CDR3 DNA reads TGTGCCAGCTCACCAGGGGCGGACACTGAAGCTTTCTTT. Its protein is CASSPGADTEAFF.

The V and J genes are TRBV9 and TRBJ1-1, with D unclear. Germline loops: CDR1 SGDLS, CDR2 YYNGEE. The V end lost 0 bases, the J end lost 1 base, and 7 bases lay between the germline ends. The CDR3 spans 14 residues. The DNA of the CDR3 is TGTGCCAGCAGCGTAGGGGCTTGGAACACTGAAGCTTTCTTT. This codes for CASSVGAWNTEAFF.

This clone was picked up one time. CDR3 protein: CSVEERLQETQYF. The CDR3 DNA sequence: TGCAGCGTTGAAGAGCGACTCCAAGAGACCCAGTACTTC. This chain joins TRBV29-1 and TRBJ2-5; D unclear. The CDR3 has 13 amino acids. With 0 bases removed from V and 1 base from J, the gap between germline ends came to 6 bases. Germline assignment: CDR1 SQVTM and CDR2 ANQGSEA.

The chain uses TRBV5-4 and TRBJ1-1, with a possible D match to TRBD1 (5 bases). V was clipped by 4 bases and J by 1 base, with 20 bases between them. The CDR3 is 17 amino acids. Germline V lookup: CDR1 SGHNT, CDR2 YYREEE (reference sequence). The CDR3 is CASSPLTVLPKNTEAFF. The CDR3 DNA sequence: TGTGCCAGCAGCCCCCTGACAGTACTTCCTAAGAACACTGAAGCTTTCTTT.

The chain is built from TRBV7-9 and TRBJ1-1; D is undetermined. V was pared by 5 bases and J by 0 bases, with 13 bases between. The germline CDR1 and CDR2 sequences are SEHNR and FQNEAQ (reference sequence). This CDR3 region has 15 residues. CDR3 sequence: CASSAKQSLNTEAFF. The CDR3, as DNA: TGTGCCAGCAGCGCAAAACAGTCATTGAACACTGAAGCTTTCTTT.

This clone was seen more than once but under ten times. CDR3 sequence reads: CASSDGPPGSYNEQFF. In DNA form, the CDR3 reads TGTGCCAGCAGTGACGGCCCACCGGGCTCCTACAATGAGCAGTTCTTC. The V call is TRBV6-4, the J call TRBJ2-1; D is unresolved. V lost 2 bases and J lost 0, with 11 bases in between. The germline V gene has CDR1 MRHNA and CDR2 SNTAGT. The CDR3 length is 16 residues.